This T cell receptor beta chain appears in the sequencing data of a study of T-cell memory formation after mild COVID-19. Study observations and caveats: Most CD4+ clones that shrank were in CM and EM, while CD8+ ones turned up in EMRA.

Details on this clonotype: The antigen is not known.

The CDR3 contains 15 residues. V lost 4 bases and J 6 bases, leaving 18 bases between the germline ends. Germline-derived CDR1 and CDR2 are MDHEN and SYDVKM. TCR alpha and TCR beta cDNA libraries with sample barcodes and UMIs came from 5'RACE using constant-segment primers. TCRdb processed the 5' RACE reads anew with MiXCR; each CDR3 protein has one entry. In the table there are approximately 250,000 distinct CDR3 sequences, under 20% of which are singletons. The sequencing input was PBMCs or a T cell subset sorted from them (not recorded which). The V call is TRBV28, the J call TRBJ1-2; possible D gene TRBD1, 5 bases. The origin of this receptor is a young man who had mild COVID-19 (a few samples of this study predate the infection). Cell type and time point are not known. For the CDR3, the DNA is TGTGCCAGCAGTTCGTTCGGAGGGGAAATTAATGGCTACACCTTC. Encoded protein: CASSSFGGEINGYTF.